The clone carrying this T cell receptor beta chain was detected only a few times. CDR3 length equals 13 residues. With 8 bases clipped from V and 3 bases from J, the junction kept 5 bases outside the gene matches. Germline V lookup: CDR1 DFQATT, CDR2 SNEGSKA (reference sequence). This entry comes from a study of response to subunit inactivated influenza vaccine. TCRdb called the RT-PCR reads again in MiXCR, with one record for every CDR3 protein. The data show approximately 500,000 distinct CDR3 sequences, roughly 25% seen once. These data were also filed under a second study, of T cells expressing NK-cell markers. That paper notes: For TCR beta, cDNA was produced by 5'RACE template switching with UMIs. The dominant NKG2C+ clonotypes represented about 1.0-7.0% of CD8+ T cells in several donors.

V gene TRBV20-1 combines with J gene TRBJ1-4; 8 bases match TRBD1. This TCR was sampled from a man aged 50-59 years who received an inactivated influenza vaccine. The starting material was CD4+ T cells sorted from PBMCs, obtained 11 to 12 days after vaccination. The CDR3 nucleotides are TGCAGTCTTAACAGGGGGGCTAATGAAAAACTGTTTTTT. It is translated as CSLNRGANEKLFF.